This T cell receptor beta chain was recovered during a study of T-cell reconstitution after alpha-beta-depleted transplantation in children. Regarding the study as a whole: Newly produced T cells mostly accounted for T-cell counts and diversity one year post-transplant. Surviving recipient cells, namely T cells and thymic progenitors, were the source of high day-60 TCRbeta diversity in some patients. It was reported that alpha-beta T cells came from several hundred expanded graft clones (about two months after transplant).

Preparing the TCRbeta library involved the use of unique molecular identifiers. TCRdb ran MiXCR on the PCR reads and lists one entry per CDR3 protein. The sample gives 450,000 to 600,000 distinct CDR3 sequences, about an eighth of which show up once; 2% to 2.5% is in the top ten. The trim removed 8 bases at V and 4 bases at J, leaving 10 bases unmatched. Germline lookup yields CDR1 ENHRY and CDR2 SYGVKD. This CDR3 comprises 14 residues. In this sample, this clonotype turned up many times. Its specificity is unknown. The TCR was taken from a male patient between 10 and 17 years old who had a stem cell transplant for acute myeloid leukemia, so the T cells may come from the graft donor. The sample consisted of PBMCs, mostly from graft donor cells, taken 360 days after TCRalphabeta/CD19-depleted stem cell transplant. This chain joins TRBV10-3 and TRBJ2-5, with TRBD1 matching over 7 bases. CDR3 sequence (DNA): TGTGCCATCTCCCCGGCGAGGGGGCGAGAGACCCAGTACTTC. Its translation is CAISPARGRETQYF.